Below, 12 T cell receptor beta chains from the same sample are listed, as sequenced in a study of T cells in Graves' hyperthyroidism and ophthalmopathy. The investigators amplified TCR beta CDR3 regions from RNA transcripts. First-round RT-PCR targeting the TCR CDR3 was performed with the HTBI primer set. TCRdb reanalysed the multiplex PCR reads using MiXCR and keeps one entry per CDR3 protein. The sample lists approximately 410,000 distinct CDR3 sequences, roughly 15% occurring once. Sequencing was performed on blood. The source is a woman in her late teens or twenties with Graves' hyperthyroidism.

This clonotype has a handful of counts. The V call is TRBV4-3, the J call TRBJ1-1; D might be TRBD1 (6 bases). The germline gives CDR1 LGHNA, CDR2 YSLEER. This CDR3 is 17 amino acids long. The ends were cut back, 1 base at V and 0 bases at J, with 15 bases in the middle. CDR3 nucleotide sequence: TGCGCCAGCAGCCAAGGGAAGGGGGGGATCATGAACACTGAAGCTTTCTTT. Translated: CASSQGKGGIMNTEAFF.

This chain uses TRBV7-2 with TRBJ2-1, with unresolved D. Trimming pared 1 base from V and 5 bases from J, leaving 12 bases between. The CDR3 consists of 15 residues. From germline, CDR1 is SGHTA and CDR2 FQGNSA. CDR3 in amino acids: CASSLVEGRHNEQFF. The CDR3 bases are TGTGCCAGCAGCTTAGTAGAAGGACGTCACAATGAGCAGTTCTTC.

This clonotype was seen repeatedly, ten times or more. The chain links TRBV13 to TRBJ2-1, with D tentatively TRBD1 or TRBD2 (7 bases each). The CDR3 loop spans 15 amino acids. Trimming pared 5 bases from V and 6 bases from J, leaving 17 bases between. Germline-derived CDR1 and CDR2 are PRHDT and FYEKMQ (reference sequence). The chain's CDR3 is CASSKGAGVGNEQFF. For the CDR3, the DNA is TGTGCCAGCAGCAAGGGGGCGGGAGTTGGCAATGAGCAGTTCTTC.

This clonotype occurred a few times. The gene calls are TRBV20-1 and TRBJ1-5; D might be TRBD1 (5 bases). The ends were cut back, 6 bases at V and 4 bases at J, with 13 bases in the middle. The germline gives CDR1 DFQATT, CDR2 SNEGSKA (reference sequence). The CDR3 sequence is 13 residues long. CDR3 nucleotide sequence: TGCAGTGCAGAGGGACCGACAAATCAGCCCCAGCATTTT. It is translated as CSAEGPTNQPQHF.

This clonotype was picked up a small number of times. The rearrangement joins TRBV20-1 to TRBJ2-4; D call uncertain. This CDR3 is 13 amino acids long. Trimming took off 2 bases at V and 5 bases at J, with 10 bases between the two ends. Germline loops: CDR1 DFQATT, CDR2 SNEGSKA (reference sequence). The CDR3 loop reads CSARRTAENIQYF. CDR3 DNA sequence: TGCAGTGCTAGACGGACCGCCGAAAACATTCAGTACTTC.

This clonotype was counted only a few times. A read error may produce the germline difference seen at one junction end. CDR3 in amino acids: CASSGSTSGNPQETQYF. The CDR3 DNA sequence: TGCGCCAGCAGTGGGTCGACTAGCGGGAACCCCCAAGAGACCCAGTACTTC. The chain carries TRBV27 and TRBJ2-5, with 11 bases fitting TRBD2. Germline V gives CDR1 MNHEY, CDR2 SMNVEV (reference sequence). This CDR3 has 17 amino acids.

This clonotype was seen a handful of times. A clone one base away is much larger, so this may be a read error. The CDR3 does not close with the conserved phenylalanine or tryptophan, likely indicating a read error. This chain links TRBV29-1 with TRBJ1-5, with no clear D. Germline CDR1 and CDR2: SQVTM and ANQGSEA. The CDR3 has 13 residues. The germline V and J ends were trimmed by 4 bases and 0 bases, with 7 bases remaining between them. CDR3 sequence (DNA): TGCAGCGTTGGCGGGGATAGCAATCAGCCCCAGCATCTT. Translated, it gives CSVGGDSNQPQHL.

Worth noting for this clonotype: Compared with germline, one end of the junction differs, possibly owing to a read error. This chain uses TRBV16 with TRBJ1-2, with 10 nucleotides matching TRBD1. Germline lookup yields CDR1 KGHSY and CDR2 FQNENV. The CDR3 consists of 15 residues. CDR3 in amino acids: CASCQSRDRGYGYTF. For the CDR3, the DNA is TGTGCCAGCTGCCAATCCCGGGACAGGGGTTATGGCTACACCTTC.

Here the CDR3 reads CASSSGRGYEQYF. Written as DNA, the CDR3 is TGTGCCAGCAGCAGCGGGAGGGGCTACGAGCAGTACTTC. The chain has TRBV2 and TRBJ2-7, with 10 nucleotides matching TRBD2. Germline-derived CDR1 and CDR2 are SNHLY and FYNNEI. V was pared by 6 bases and J by 3 bases, with 2 bases of the junction left unmatched. This CDR3 contains 13 residues.

The chain uses TRBV27 and TRBJ1-5; no clear D. The CDR3 sequence is 13 residues long. Germline loops: CDR1 MNHEY, CDR2 SMNVEV (reference sequence). V was trimmed by 5 bases and J by 7 bases, leaving 12 bases between them. The chain's CDR3 is CASSDTSAQPQHF. The CDR3 bases are TGTGCCAGCAGTGATACGTCCGCGCAGCCCCAGCATTTT.

This clonotype appeared many times. The chain uses TRBV7-2 and TRBJ2-1; D is unresolved. V lost 7 bases to trimming and J lost 2 bases, with 9 bases between them. The germline V gene encodes CDR1 SGHTA and CDR2 FQGNSA. This CDR3 has 13 amino acids. This CDR3 is CASKETPYNEQFF. In nucleotides, the CDR3 is TGTGCCAGCAAAGAGACTCCCTACAATGAGCAGTTCTTC.

This clonotype has at least ten counts. The chain joins TRBV28 to TRBJ2-3; 10 positions agree with TRBD1. The CDR3 has 16 amino acids. The ends lost 7 bases at V and 1 base at J; junction bases unmatched: 8. Germline values: CDR1 MDHEN, CDR2 SYDVKM. The CDR3 coding sequence is TGTGCCAGCACCCCTTTCGGGACAGGGGGCACAGATACGCAGTATTTT. Its protein is CASTPFGTGGTDTQYF.